This TCR beta chain was found in a study of T cells in Graves' hyperthyroidism and ophthalmopathy. RNA transcripts yielded amplified TCR beta CDR3 regions. With the HTBI primer set, the TCR CDR3 went through a first round of RT-PCR. One entry per CDR3 protein, called by TCRdb with MiXCR from the multiplex PCR reads. Of 500,000 to 600,000 distinct CDR3 sequences listed, 46% are singletons. Exclusion criteria comprised uncontrolled infection, other autoimmune disease, pregnancy or lactation. A note on this clonotype: Its antigen is not identified. A read error may produce the germline difference seen at one junction end.

Germline CDR1 is DFQATT and CDR2 is SNEGSKA (reference sequence). The CDR3 has 9 residues. Whole-study findings and limits: Researchers report that a 13 V-J model separated ophthalmopathy from stable hyperthyroidism. Within blood appeared most thyroid clonotypes that had expanded above 0.001.

Sequences were obtained from peripheral blood or thyroid tissue (not recorded which). The chain combines TRBV20-1 with TRBJ1-1, with a possible D match to TRBD1 (6 bases). This TCR derives from an adult woman with Graves' disease, either hyperthyroidism or ophthalmopathy (not recorded which). This CDR3 reads CSASGGLSF. The CDR3 DNA reads as TGCAGTGCTAGCGGGGGGCTGAGCTTT.